These T cell receptor beta chains were read from a single sample in a study of cytomegalovirus exposure and HLA in healthy donors. The assay was immunoSEQ multiplex PCR, and TCRdb's table has in-frame clones only and misses some. This sample yields hundreds of thousands of clones, of which around four fifths are seen a single time; over 0.5% belongs to the top ten. The sample was PBMCs. The receptors were sampled from a woman aged 40 to 50 in good health and CMV-seronegative. Each CDR3 is given with its conserved first and last residue. Fields, in order: clone size, J gene, V gene, D gene, CDR3 DNA, CDR3 protein. A D gene is named only where the DNA matches it firmly. Size tells how often a clone was seen (once, few, many) or the class of an expanded clone, and some rows leave it out.

NA TRBJ2-3 TRBV4-3 NA TGCGCCAGCAGCCAAGGACAATCATTAAGCACAGATACGCAGTATTTT CASSQGQSLSTDTQYF
NA TRBJ1-1 TRBV30 NA TGTGCCTGGACAGAAGGAGCGAACACTGAAGCTTTCTTT CAWTEGANTEAFF
few TRBJ2-7 TRBV2 TRBD1 TGTGCCAGGGATGGGACAGGACAATACGAGCAGTACTTC CARDGTGQYEQYF
NA TRBJ1-1 TRBV30 NA TGTGCCTGGAGTGTGATAAGGGGCGGTCTGAAAGCTTTCTTT CAWSVIRGGLKAFF
once TRBJ2-7 TRBV6-5 TRBD1 TGTGCCAGCAGTCCGGGACAGGGGGCGTATGAGCAGTACTTC CASSPGQGAYEQYF
NA TRBJ1-5 TRBV9 TRBD1 TGTGCCAGCAGTTTGACAGGGCAAAGTCAGCCCCAGCATTTT CASSLTGQSQPQHF
NA TRBJ2-4 TRBV28 TRBD1 TGTGCCAGCAGTCCGACAGGGGCCAAAAACATTCAGTACTTC CASSPTGAKNIQYF
NA TRBJ1-2 TRBV7-9 NA TGTGCCAGCAGCTTAGATACGACAGCGAAAGGTGGCTACACCTTC CASSLDTTAKGGYTF
NA TRBJ1-2 TRBV7-9 NA TGTGCCAGCAGCATTAGTTCTTATGGCTACACCTTC CASSISSYGYTF
NA TRBJ2-7 TRBV11-3 NA TGTGCCAGCAGCTCAAGTCCAGTGATTTTCGAGCAGTACTTC CASSSSPVIFEQYF
NA TRBJ2-7 TRBV7-3 TRBD1 TGTGCCAGCAGGCATTCCGGGACAGGGGCCTACGAGCAGTACTTC CASRHSGTGAYEQYF
NA TRBJ1-5 TRBV19 NA TGTGCCAGTAGTATCACAGGGCCCCCGCCCCAGCATTTT CASSITGPPPQHF
NA TRBJ2-7 TRBV5-1 TRBD2 TGCGCCAGCAGCGGGAGCCCGGGGACTACCTACGAGCAGTACTTC CASSGSPGTTYEQYF
NA TRBJ2-7 TRBV4-2 NA TGTGCCAGCAGCCAAGTCGTAGAATTCGGGGCCTACGAGCAGTACTTC CASSQVVEFGAYEQYF
NA TRBJ1-2 TRBV29-1 NA TGCAGCGTTGTAAGTCAGGCTAACTATGGCTACACCTTC CSVVSQANYGYTF
NA TRBJ2-7 TRBV29-1 TRBD1 TGCAGCGTTGAAGAGGGACAGGGGAACGGCGAGCAGTACTTC CSVEEGQGNGEQYF
NA TRBJ2-5 TRBV5-3 NA TGTGCCAGAAGCCCCCCCCTGGAGGAGACCCAGTACTTC CARSPPLEETQYF
many TRBJ2-3 TRBV5-6 NA TGTGCCAGCAGCCCAGACAGTCCGAAAGCCACAGATACGCAGTATTTT CASSPDSPKATDTQYF
few TRBJ1-1 TRBV6-5 TRBD1 TGTGCCAGCAGTTACACCAAAGAACAGGGGGTGGGGGAAGCTTTCTTT CASSYTKEQGVGEAFF
once TRBJ2-2 TRBV25-1 NA TGTGCCAGCAGTGGAACAGGGAGATCCGGGGAGCTGTTTTTT CASSGTGRSGELFF
NA TRBJ1-1 TRBV11-1 TRBD1 TGTGCCAGCAGCGTTACAGGGGGCGCAAGGGTGGACACTGAAGCTTTCTTT CASSVTGGARVDTEAFF
once TRBJ2-3 TRBV7-2 NA TGTGCCAGCAGTCGCGGCGGGGGACAATATGCAGATACGCAGTATTTT CASSRGGGQYADTQYF
NA TRBJ2-2 TRBV7-9 NA TGTGCCAGCAGCCCCGACGGTAGGGGCACCGGGGAGCTGTTTTTT CASSPDGRGTGELFF
NA TRBJ2-1 TRBV15 TRBD2 TGTGCCACCAGCAGAGATAAAGCGGGGGGGCCGCATGAGCAGTTCTTC CATSRDKAGGPHEQFF
NA TRBJ2-5 TRBV9 NA TGTGCCAGCAGCGTAGACCGGACTACCGAAGAGACCCAGTACTTC CASSVDRTTEETQYF
NA TRBJ1-2 TRBV27 TRBD1 TGTGCCAGCAGACCGACAGGGGCGGCCTATGGCTACACCTTC CASRPTGAAYGYTF
NA TRBJ2-3 TRBV7-2 TRBD2 TGTGCCAGCAGCTTCTTTAGCGGGGGGACGGATACGCAGTATTTT CASSFFSGGTDTQYF
NA TRBJ2-7 TRBV5-6 NA TGTGCCAGCAGCTTGGTGGGCGTCCCCGAGCAGTACTTC CASSLVGVPEQYF
NA TRBJ1-2 TRBV6-5 NA TGTGCCAGCAGAAGGACAGCACGTCTTCCGGGCTACACCTTC CASRRTARLPGYTF
once TRBJ2-2 TRBV25-1 TRBD1 TGTGCCAGCAGTGTGACAGGGGCTACCACCGGGGAGCTGTTTTTT CASSVTGATTGELFF
NA TRBJ1-6 TRBV28 NA TGTGCCAGCAGTTTCCGGGGTAGGGTGGGATCACCCCTCCACTTT CASSFRGRVGSPLHF
few TRBJ2-5 TRBV13 NA TGTGCCAGCAGCCCCGCCGGGGCAGGGGGGTTTGCGACCCAGTACTTC CASSPAGAGGFATQYF
NA TRBJ2-1 TRBV7-3 TRBD2 TGTGCCAGCAGCTTTATAGCGGGGGGCTACAATGAGCAGTTCTTC CASSFIAGGYNEQFF
NA TRBJ2-3 TRBV9 NA TGTGCCAGCAGCGCGGGCTCTGGACAGAGAACAGATACGCAGTATTTT CASSAGSGQRTDTQYF
once TRBJ2-2 TRBV9 NA TGTGCCAGCAGCGCCTTTTCCACCGGGGAGCTGTTTTTT CASSAFSTGELFF
NA TRBJ2-5 TRBV7-9 TRBD1 TGTGCCAGCAGCCCACCGGGACAGGGAGGAGAGACCCAGTACTTC CASSPPGQGGETQYF
NA TRBJ1-5 TRBV30 TRBD1 TGTGCCTGGGGACAGGAAAATCAGCCCCAGCATTTT CAWGQENQPQHF
NA TRBJ2-5 TRBV2 NA TGTGCCAGCAGTAAAGGGGGAGCGTCCTCGGAGACCCAGTACTTC CASSKGGASSETQYF
NA TRBJ2-1 TRBV20-1 NA TGCAGTGCTACCCAACTAACGCAGTTCTTC CSATQLTQFF